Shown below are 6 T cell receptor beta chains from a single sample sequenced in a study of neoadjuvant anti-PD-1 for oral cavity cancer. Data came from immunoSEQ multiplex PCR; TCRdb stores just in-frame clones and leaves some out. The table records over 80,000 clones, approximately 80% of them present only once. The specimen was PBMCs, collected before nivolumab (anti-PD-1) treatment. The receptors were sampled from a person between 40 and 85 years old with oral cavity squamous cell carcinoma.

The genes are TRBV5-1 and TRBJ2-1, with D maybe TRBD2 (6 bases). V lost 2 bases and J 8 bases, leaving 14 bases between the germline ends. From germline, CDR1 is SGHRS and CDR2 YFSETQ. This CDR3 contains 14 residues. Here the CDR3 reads CASSFPGEWDEQFF. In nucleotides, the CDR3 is TGCGCCAGCAGCTTCCCGGGAGAATGGGATGAGCAGTTCTTC.

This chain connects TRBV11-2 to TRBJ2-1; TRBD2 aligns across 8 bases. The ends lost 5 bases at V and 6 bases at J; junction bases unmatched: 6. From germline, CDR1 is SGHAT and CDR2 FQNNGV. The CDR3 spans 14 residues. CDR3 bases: TGTGCCAGCAGCCGTTCGGGGACTAGCAATGAGCAGTTCTTC. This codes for CASSRSGTSNEQFF. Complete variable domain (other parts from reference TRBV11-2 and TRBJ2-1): EAGVAQSPRYKIIEKRQSVAFWCNPISGHATLYWYQQILGQGPKLLIQFQNNGVVDDSQLPKDRFSAERLKGVDSTLKIQPAKLEDSAVYLCASSRSGTSNEQFFGPGTRLTVL.

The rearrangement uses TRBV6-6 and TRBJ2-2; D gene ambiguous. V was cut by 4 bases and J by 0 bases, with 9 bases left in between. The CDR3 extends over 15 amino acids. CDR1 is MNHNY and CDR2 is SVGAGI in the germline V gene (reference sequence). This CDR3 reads CASSSEGPNTGELFF. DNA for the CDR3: TGTGCCAGCAGTTCTGAAGGGCCGAACACCGGGGAGCTGTTTTTT.

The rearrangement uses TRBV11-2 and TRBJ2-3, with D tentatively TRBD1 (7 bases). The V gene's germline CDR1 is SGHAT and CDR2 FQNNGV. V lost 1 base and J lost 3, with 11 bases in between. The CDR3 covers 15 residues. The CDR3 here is CASSLGQGGTDTQYF. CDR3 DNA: TGTGCCAGCAGCTTAGGACAGGGAGGAACAGATACGCAGTATTTT.

The CDR3 DNA reads as TGTGCCAGCAGGTCGGGCAACTCTGGAAACACCATATATTTT. Protein: CASRSGNSGNTIYF. The V and J genes are TRBV28 and TRBJ1-3, with D unclear. Between the trimmed V and J ends, which lost 6 bases and 0 bases, there was a span of 9 bases. This CDR3 comprises 14 residues. Germline V CDR1 and CDR2: MDHEN, SYDVKM.

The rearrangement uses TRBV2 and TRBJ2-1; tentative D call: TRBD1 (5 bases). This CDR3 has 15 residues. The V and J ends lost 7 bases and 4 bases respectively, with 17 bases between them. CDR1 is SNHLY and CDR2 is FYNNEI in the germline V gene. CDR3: CASTGAPAGYNEQFF. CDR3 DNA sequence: TGTGCCAGCACTGGGGCTCCCGCCGGTTACAATGAGCAGTTCTTC.